These 3 T cell receptor beta chains came from one sample sequenced in a study of blood T cell repertoires in COVID-19. Profiled with immunoSEQ multiplex PCR; TCRdb holds only in-frame clones, not every one. The sample yields about 42,000 clones, 75% to 90% seen once. Sequencing input: peripheral blood. These receptors originate from a man under 40 with active or convalescent COVID-19.

The rearrangement links TRBV27 to TRBJ1-4; weak D call: TRBD1 (5 bases). Germline V CDR1 and CDR2: MNHEY, SMNVEV (reference sequence). CDR3 size: 12 residues. V was shortened by 8 bases and J by 12 bases, with 16 bases between the two germline ends. The CDR3 region is CASGMSGIELFF. Written as DNA, the CDR3 is TGTGCCAGCGGCATGTCAGGGATCGAACTGTTTTTT.

For the CDR3, the DNA is TGTGCCAGCACCGAGGTTTTGGGGGGTGAGCAGTTCTTC. Translating it yields CASTEVLGGEQFF. The chain links TRBV28 to TRBJ2-1; TRBD2 might be the D (6 bases). The CDR3 length is 13 residues. Germline V gene sequence: CDR1 MDHEN, CDR2 SYDVKM. V was clipped by 7 bases and J by 9 bases, with 16 bases between them.

The V call is TRBV19, the J call TRBJ2-1, with 7 bases matching TRBD2. J gave up 3 bases and V 0 bases, and 8 bases lay outside the gene matches. The length of the CDR3 is 17 residues. Looked up from germline, CDR1 is LNHDA and CDR2 is SQIVND (reference sequence). CDR3 protein: CASSIDRSGNFYNEQFF. The CDR3 DNA reads as TGTGCCAGTAGTATAGATAGGAGCGGGAATTTCTACAATGAGCAGTTCTTC.